The rows below give T cell receptor beta chains drawn from one sample of a study of T-cell reconstitution after alpha-beta-depleted transplantation in children. TCRdb passed the PCR reads through MiXCR, listing each CDR3 protein once. In the table there are hundreds of thousands of distinct CDR3 sequences, about 15% of which are singletons. Material: PBMCs from the stem cell graft donor, obtained from the stem cell graft. The receptors here all came from a human donor who donated a stem cell graft to a child with acute myeloid leukemia. CDR3s include the opening cysteine and the closing phenylalanine or tryptophan. Each record gives: D gene, clone size, V gene, J gene, CDR3 DNA, CDR3 protein. The D gene is left open where the match is weak. Only some rows state a clone size, as once, few, many or a class for expanded clones.

NA,NA,TRBV28,TRBJ1-5,TGTGCCAGCTCAGGAGGGGGGGCTCCGGCGGTTTCCCAGCCCCAGCATTTT,CASSGGGAPAVSQPQHF
TRBD1,NA,TRBV7-2,TRBJ1-1,TGTGCCAGCAGCTTACCCCCGTTGACAGGGAGTAACACTGAAGCTTTCTTT,CASSLPPLTGSNTEAFF
TRBD1,NA,TRBV18,TRBJ2-5,TGTGCCAGCGCGGGACAGGGGGAGACCCAGTACTTC,CASAGQGETQYF
NA,many,TRBV29-1,TRBJ1-1,TGCAGCGCAAGCCTTACAGGGCCCACTGAAGCTTTCTTT,CSASLTGPTEAFF
NA,many,TRBV7-6,TRBJ1-1,TGTGCCAGCAGCTTACTTGGCGGGATCCAGGAAGCTTTCTTT,CASSLLGGIQEAFF
NA,many,TRBV20-1,TRBJ2-3,TGCAGTGCTAGAGAAAGGGGAAGCACTACTACGCAGTATTTT,CSARERGSTTTQYF
NA,many,TRBV21-1,TRBJ2-7,TGTGCCAGCAAAATAGGGGACGAGCAGTACTTC,CASKIGDEQYF
NA,many,TRBV6-5,TRBJ2-5,TGTGCCAGCAGTTACTCGACGGGGGAGACCCAGTACTTC,CASSYSTGETQYF
NA,NA,TRBV7-2,TRBJ2-1,TGTGCCAGCAGCTTAGTCCCTGAGCAGTTCTTC,CASSLVPEQFF
NA,NA,TRBV20-1,TRBJ1-1,TGCAGTGCTAGAGCTGGCAGGGGAGACACTGAAGCTTTCTTT,CSARAGRGDTEAFF
TRBD1,many,TRBV29-1,TRBJ1-2,TGCAGCGTTGAAGATGTTGAGACAGGGAGTGGCTACACCTTC,CSVEDVETGSGYTF
NA,many,TRBV12-3/TRBV12-4,TRBJ2-1,TGTGCCAGCAGTTTAGCGTTGACAGCTGAGCAGTTCTTC,CASSLALTAEQFF
NA,NA,TRBV20-1,TRBJ2-1,TGCAGTGCTTCCCGGGGGGCGGGGTGGTTCTTC,CSASRGAGWFF
NA,NA,TRBV28,TRBJ2-1,TGTGCCAGCAGTTCCGCCGCTAGGAGGCAGTTCTTC,CASSSAARRQFF
NA,few,TRBV6-1,TRBJ2-7,TGTGCCAGCAGGACCGAAGGGACCTACGAGCAGTACTTC,CASRTEGTYEQYF
NA,many,TRBV20-1,TRBJ1-6,TGCAGTGCTAGTGAGGACCTTAATTCACCCCTCCACTTT,CSASEDLNSPLHF
NA,many,TRBV15,TRBJ2-3,TGTGCCACCAGCGGACTACGGACTCCCAGGGAAACGCAGTATTTT,CATSGLRTPRETQYF
NA,NA,TRBV5-1,TRBJ2-5,TGCGCCAGCAGCTTGGCCTGGCAGAACAAAGAGACCCAGTACTTC,CASSLAWQNKETQYF
NA,many,TRBV10-2,TRBJ1-6,TGCGCCAGCAGTTCCACTGAGAATTCACCCCTCCACTTT,CASSSTENSPLHF
NA,many,TRBV7-2,TRBJ2-7,TGTGCCAGCAGCTTAGCCGGGACCGTGGAAAAGCAGTACTTC,CASSLAGTVEKQYF
NA,few,TRBV28,TRBJ1-5,TGTGCCAGCAGCCCTGACGGGCGAGTCGATCAGCCCCAGCATTTT,CASSPDGRVDQPQHF
TRBD2,NA,TRBV7-2,TRBJ2-1,TGTGCCAGCAGCCCCTCGGGGGGTCGAAACAATGAGCAGTTCTTC,CASSPSGGRNNEQFF
TRBD2,few,TRBV20-1,TRBJ2-1,TGCAGTGCAACCAGGGCGGGGGGATCCTACAATGAGCAGTTCTTC,CSATRAGGSYNEQFF
NA,many,TRBV29-1,TRBJ2-3,TGCAGCGTTGAGGGTTACTACGATCTTTCTAGCACAGATACGCAGTATTTT,CSVEGYYDLSSTDTQYF
TRBD1,many,TRBV10-3,TRBJ1-1,TGTGCCATCAGCGGACAGGGGCCGCGATTTAACACTGAAGCTTTCTTT,CAISGQGPRFNTEAFF
TRBD2,few,TRBV6-1,TRBJ2-3,TGTGCCAGCAGATGGGGGGGGAACACAGATACGCAGTATTTT,CASRWGGNTDTQYF
NA,few,TRBV28,TRBJ2-3,TGTGCCAGCAACTTGGACAGGGGACTAGAAGATACGCAGTATTTT,CASNLDRGLEDTQYF
NA,NA,TRBV20-1,TRBJ1-1,TGCAGTGCTAGAGATCAGGGGCCAAAAGCTTTCTTT,CSARDQGPKAFF
NA,many,TRBV5-1,TRBJ2-7,TGCGCCAGCAGGGGCGGGACAGCATCCTACGAGCAGTACTTC,CASRGGTASYEQYF
TRBD2,NA,TRBV6-2/TRBV6-3,TRBJ2-1,TGTGCCAGCAGTTCCCTACTAGCGGGGGACCCCTCGAATGAGCAGTTCTTC,CASSSLLAGDPSNEQFF
NA,few,TRBV12-3/TRBV12-4,TRBJ1-5,TGTGCCAGCAGTTTATGGGGCCGAAATCAGCCCCAGCATTTT,CASSLWGRNQPQHF
TRBD1,few,TRBV5-1,TRBJ1-2,TGCGCCAGCAGCTCGACAGGGGAAGTCTATGGCTACACCTTC,CASSSTGEVYGYTF
NA,many,TRBV12-3/TRBV12-4,TRBJ1-5,TGTGCCAGCAGTTATGCCGGCAGCAATCAGCCCCAGCATTTT,CASSYAGSNQPQHF
TRBD1,NA,TRBV9,TRBJ2-1,TGTGCCAGCAGCGTGGGACAGGGGAAGGATGAGCAGTTCTTC,CASSVGQGKDEQFF
NA,few,TRBV7-9,TRBJ2-3,TGTGCCAGCAGCTTAATGGACGATACGCAGTATTTT,CASSLMDDTQYF
NA,NA,TRBV12-3/TRBV12-4,TRBJ1-4,TGTGCCAGCAGTCCATCTCCTATGATTGGGGTGTTTTTT,CASSPSPMIGVFF
NA,few,TRBV7-9,TRBJ2-3,TGTGCCAGCAGCGCCATCCTCACGCAGTATTTT,CASSAILTQYF
TRBD2,many,TRBV25-1,TRBJ2-1,TGTGCCAGCAGTGATAGGGCTAGCGGGGGCCGGGATGAGCAGTTCTTC,CASSDRASGGRDEQFF
TRBD1,NA,TRBV7-8,TRBJ2-1,TGTGCCAGCAGCTTAGAGGGGACAGGGGAGTTCTTC,CASSLEGTGEFF
NA,many,TRBV15,TRBJ1-6,TGTGCCACCACCCCGGGCCGCCATTCACCCCTCCACTTT,CATTPGRHSPLHF
NA,many,TRBV12-3/TRBV12-4,TRBJ1-1,TGTGCCAGCAGTTTGTCCAACAGGAACACTGAAGCTTTCTTT,CASSLSNRNTEAFF
TRBD2,many,TRBV20-1,TRBJ2-7,TGCAGTGTACCCTCAGCGGGGGCCTACGAGCAGTACTTC,CSVPSAGAYEQYF
NA,NA,TRBV14,TRBJ1-1,TGTGCCAGCAGACAACAGGGACACCGGAACACTGAAGCTTTCTTT,CASRQQGHRNTEAFF
NA,few,TRBV10-3,TRBJ1-2,TGTGCCATCAGTGATACGCTCGACTATGGCTACACCTTC,CAISDTLDYGYTF
NA,few,TRBV5-1,TRBJ2-1,TGCGCCAGCAGCTTGGCCTATAGGGCCAATGAGCAGTTCTTC,CASSLAYRANEQFF
TRBD2,few,TRBV6-2/TRBV6-3,TRBJ2-3,TGTGCCAGCAGTGAGGGACTAGCGGGGTCAGATACGCAGTATTTT,CASSEGLAGSDTQYF
TRBD1,few,TRBV6-6,TRBJ2-1,TGTGCCAGCAGTTACGGGCAGGGGGAAGCCTACAATGAGCAGTTCTTC,CASSYGQGEAYNEQFF
TRBD2,NA,TRBV20-1,TRBJ2-6,TGCAGTACTAGCCCCCTAGCGGGACGCCGAAGCTCTGGGGCCAACGTCCTGACTTTC,CSTSPLAGRRSSGANVLTF
TRBD1,many,TRBV29-1,TRBJ2-3,TGCAGCGTTGAAGGGACCGGGACAGGGATGACAGATACGCAGTATTTT,CSVEGTGTGMTDTQYF
NA,NA,TRBV4-3,TRBJ1-6,TGCGCCAGCAGCCAAGATCTCTGGAAAGACTCCTATAATTCACACCTCCACTTT,CASSQDLWKDSYNSHLHF
NA,NA,TRBV28,TRBJ1-2,TGTGCCAGCAGTTTATCAGGGTTCCCATTCTATGGCTACACCTTC,CASSLSGFPFYGYTF
TRBD1,many,TRBV6-1,TRBJ1-4,TGTGCCAGCGTACGGACAGGGGCCCGTGAAAAACTGTTTTTT,CASVRTGAREKLFF
NA,NA,TRBV7-6,TRBJ1-1,TGTGCCAGCAGCAACTCCTCCCTGGACACCCTGAACACTGAAGCTTTCTTT,CASSNSSLDTLNTEAFF